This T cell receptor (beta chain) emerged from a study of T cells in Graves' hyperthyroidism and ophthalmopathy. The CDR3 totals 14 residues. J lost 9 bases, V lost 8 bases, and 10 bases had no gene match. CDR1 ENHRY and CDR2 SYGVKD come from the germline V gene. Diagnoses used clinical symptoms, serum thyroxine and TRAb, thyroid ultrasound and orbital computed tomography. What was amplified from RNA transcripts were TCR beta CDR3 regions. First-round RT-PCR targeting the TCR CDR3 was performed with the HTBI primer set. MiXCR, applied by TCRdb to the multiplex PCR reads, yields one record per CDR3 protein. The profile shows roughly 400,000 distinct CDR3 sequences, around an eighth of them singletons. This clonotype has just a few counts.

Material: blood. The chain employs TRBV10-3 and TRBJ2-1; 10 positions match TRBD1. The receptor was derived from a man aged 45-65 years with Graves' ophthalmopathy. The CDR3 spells CAISGTGEGSEQFF. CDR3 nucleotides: TGTGCCATCTCCGGGACAGGGGAAGGGAGTGAGCAGTTCTTC.